These 14 T cell receptor beta chains were all obtained from the same sample, sequenced in a study of T-cell memory formation after mild COVID-19. TCRdb recomputed calls from the 5' RACE reads with MiXCR, one row per CDR3 protein. The sample carries under 300,000 distinct CDR3 sequences, under 20% recorded once. Sequencing input: PBMCs or a T cell subset sorted from them (not recorded which). All receptors come from a man in his late teens or twenties who had mild COVID-19 (a few samples of this study predate the infection). Cell type and time point are not known.

This chain joins TRBV6-6 and TRBJ1-4, with D possibly TRBD1 on 5 matching bases. The ends were cut back, 8 bases at V and 3 bases at J, with 13 bases in the middle. The CDR3 totals 14 residues. CDR1 is MNHNY, CDR2 SVGAGI, per germline (reference sequence). In nucleotides, the CDR3 is TGTGCCAGCCGTCATCCGGGGGCTAATGAAAAACTGTTTTTT. Translating gives CASRHPGANEKLFF.

The V and J genes are TRBV6-1 and TRBJ2-7; 7 bases are a match to TRBD1. Germline CDR1 is MNHNS and CDR2 is SASEGT. The CDR3 contains 13 residues. J lost 5 bases, V lost 8 bases, and 9 bases had no gene match. Here the CDR3 reads CASGRQGLNEQYV. CDR3 nucleotide sequence: TGTGCCAGCGGGAGACAGGGATTGAACGAGCAGTACGTC.

The V gene is TRBV25-1, the J gene TRBJ2-2, with 10 nucleotides matching TRBD1. Looked up from germline, CDR1 is MGHDK and CDR2 is SYGVNS. The length of the CDR3 is 16 residues. With 8 bases clipped from V and 7 bases from J, the junction kept 13 bases outside the gene matches. CDR3 sequence: CASDPTGTGAFGELFF. The CDR3 DNA follows: TGTGCCAGCGACCCGACCGGGACAGGGGCGTTCGGGGAGCTGTTTTTT.

This chain connects TRBV5-1 to TRBJ2-1; 11 bases agree with TRBD2. The CDR3 has 16 amino acids. After removal of 0 bases from V and 4 bases from J, the junction contained 3 bases not matched to a gene. The germline CDR1 and CDR2 sequences are SGHRS and YFSETQ. In DNA, the CDR3 is TGCGCCAGCAGCTTGGATAGCGGGGGGGCTTACAATGAGCAGTTCTTC. Its protein is CASSLDSGGAYNEQFF.

The chain is built from TRBV4-3 and TRBJ2-2, with D maybe TRBD1 (6 bases). The V gene lost 6 bases and the J gene lost 3 bases, with 17 bases spanning the gap. The CDR3 extends over 16 amino acids. Germline CDR1 reads LGHNA; CDR2 reads YSLEER. The CDR3 loop reads CASSLIGAGDTGELFF. CDR3 nucleotides: TGCGCCAGCAGTCTGATCGGGGCAGGGGACACCGGGGAGCTGTTTTTT.

CDR3 protein: CASSPLWGGSYEQYF. The DNA of the CDR3 is TGTGCCAGCAGTCCACTTTGGGGGGGCTCCTACGAGCAGTACTTC. V gene TRBV6-2 or TRBV6-3 combines with J gene TRBJ2-7; TRBD2 agrees at 7 bases. V gave up 5 bases and J gave up 0 bases; unmatched junction bases: 7. Germline-derived CDR1 and CDR2 are MNHEY and SVGEGT. The CDR3 covers 15 residues.

There are a few counts of this clonotype. The V gene is TRBV29-1, the J gene TRBJ2-7; D possibly corresponds to TRBD2 (5 bases). From germline, CDR1 is SQVTM and CDR2 ANQGSEA. The CDR3 runs to 13 residues. V lost 3 bases and J lost 2, with 11 bases in between. The CDR3 nucleotides read TGCAGCGTTGAGGGCAGCGGCCCCTACGAGCAGTACTTC. Residues: CSVEGSGPYEQYF.

The rearrangement uses TRBV4-3 and TRBJ1-5; D gene ambiguous. The V gene lost 3 bases and the J gene lost 1 base, with 16 bases spanning the gap. Germline V lookup: CDR1 LGHNA, CDR2 YSLEER. The CDR3 covers 17 residues. The CDR3 nucleotides read TGCGCCAGCAGCCATGACTGTGGGGAAAGGAGCAATCAGCCCCAGCATTTT. It encodes CASSHDCGERSNQPQHF.

This clonotype came up many times. A much more abundant neighbour one base away suggests this may be a read error. The chain links TRBV7-9 to TRBJ2-2; D unclear. V was shortened by 4 bases and J by 4 bases, with 4 bases between the two germline ends. Germline assignment: CDR1 SEHNR and CDR2 FQNEAQ (reference sequence). The length of the CDR3 is 12 residues. CDR3 DNA sequence: TGTGCCAGCAGCTGGGGCACCGGGGAGCTGTTTTTT. Residues: CASSWGTGELFF.

The V call is TRBV28, the J call TRBJ1-1; 10 bases map to TRBD1. Germline CDR1 and CDR2: MDHEN and SYDVKM. This CDR3 has 17 residues. J lost 4 bases, V lost 1 base, and 9 bases had no gene match. The CDR3 DNA follows: TGTGCCAGCAGTTTATATCGACAGGGGGCGCTTAGCACTGAAGCTTTCTTT. This gives the protein CASSLYRQGALSTEAFF.

This clonotype was observed a handful of times. The chain joins TRBV5-1 to TRBJ2-3; 8 bases line up with TRBD2. The CDR3 loop spans 13 amino acids. Germline-derived CDR1 and CDR2 are SGHRS and YFSETQ. Trimming took 4 bases from V and 5 from J; bases not matched to a gene: 3. The CDR3 sequence is CASSAGGRDTQYF. The CDR3 DNA sequence: TGCGCCAGCAGCGCGGGGGGCCGAGATACGCAGTATTTT.

This clonotype was seen repeatedly, ten times or more. This chain uses TRBV6-4 with TRBJ2-3, with 10 bases identical to TRBD1. Germline values: CDR1 MRHNA, CDR2 SNTAGT. This CDR3 has 15 amino acids. Unmatched junction bases numbered 1, after V lost 0 bases and J lost 4 bases. This chain's CDR3 is CASSDSTGGADTQYF. Written as DNA, the CDR3 is TGTGCCAGCAGTGACTCGACAGGGGGCGCAGATACGCAGTATTTT.

This chain uses TRBV20-1 with TRBJ2-7, with 9 bases matching TRBD1. The germline CDR1 and CDR2 sequences are DFQATT and SNEGSKA (reference sequence). The V segment lost 6 bases and the J segment 3 bases; nucleotides outside the gene matches: 6. The CDR3 length is 13 residues. The CDR3 bases are TGCAGTGCCACGGACAGGGGATTCTACGAGCAGTACTTC. This sequence encodes CSATDRGFYEQYF.

This rearrangement joins TRBV7-2 to TRBJ2-3, with a tentative D call TRBD1 (7 bases). The V end was cut by 5 bases, the J end by 1 base, with 16 bases between. The CDR3 extends over 16 amino acids. CDR1 and CDR2 from the germline V gene are SGHTA and FQGNSA. CDR3 coding DNA: TGTGCCAGCAGCATTTTAGGGGGGACAGGCACAGATACGCAGTATTTT. Amino acids: CASSILGGTGTDTQYF.